The entry below describes one T cell receptor (beta chain). Its target is not known. This entry comes from a study of cytomegalovirus exposure and HLA in healthy donors. Study-wide results and limits: Later analysis placed DRB1 highest and HLA-C lowest in TCR association rates, which differed by HLA locus. Indistinguishable V segments such as TRBV6-2 and TRBV6-3 were excluded.

Trimming shortened V by 0 bases and J by 2 bases, and 7 bases separated the two germline ends. Germline lookup yields CDR1 MNHEY and CDR2 SVGAGI. The CDR3 sequence is 14 residues long. PCR amplification relied on 60 Vbeta primers (plus 13 Jbeta primers). Sequencing was performed with immunoSEQ multiplex PCR; in TCRdb, only in-frame clones are kept and a portion is missing. The table records tens of thousands of clones, about 79% of them present only once. The source material was PBMCs. The chain combines TRBV6-5 with TRBJ2-5; no clear D. The receptor's source is a man aged 18-30 years in good health and CMV-seropositive. The CDR3 sequence is CASSYSTRQETQYF. CDR3 in DNA: TGTGCCAGCAGTTACTCGACACGGCAAGAGACCCAGTACTTC.